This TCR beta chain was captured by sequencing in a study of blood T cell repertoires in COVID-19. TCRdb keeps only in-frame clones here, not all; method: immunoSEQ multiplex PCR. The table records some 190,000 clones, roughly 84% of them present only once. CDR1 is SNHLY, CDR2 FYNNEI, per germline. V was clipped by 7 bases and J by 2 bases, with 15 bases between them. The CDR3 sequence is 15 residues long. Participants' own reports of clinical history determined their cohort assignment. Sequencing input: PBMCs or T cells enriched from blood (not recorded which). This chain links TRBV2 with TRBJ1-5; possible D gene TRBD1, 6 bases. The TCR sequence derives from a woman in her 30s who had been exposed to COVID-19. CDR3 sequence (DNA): TGTGCCAGCAAATTCTCGGGGGGCGGCAATCAGCCCCAGCATTTT. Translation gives CASKFSGGGNQPQHF.